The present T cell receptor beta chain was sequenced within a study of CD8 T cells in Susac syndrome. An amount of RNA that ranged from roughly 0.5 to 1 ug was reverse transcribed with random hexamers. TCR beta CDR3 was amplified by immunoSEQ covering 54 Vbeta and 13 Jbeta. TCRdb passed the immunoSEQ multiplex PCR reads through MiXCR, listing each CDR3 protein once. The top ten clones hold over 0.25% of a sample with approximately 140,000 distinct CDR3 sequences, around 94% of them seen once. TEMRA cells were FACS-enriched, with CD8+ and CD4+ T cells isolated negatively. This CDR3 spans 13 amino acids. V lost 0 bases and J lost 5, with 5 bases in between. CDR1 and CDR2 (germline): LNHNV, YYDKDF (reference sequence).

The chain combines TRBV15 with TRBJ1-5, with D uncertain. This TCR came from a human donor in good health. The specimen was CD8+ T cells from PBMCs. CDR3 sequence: CATSREFDQPQHF. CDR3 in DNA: TGTGCCACCAGCAGAGAGTTTGATCAGCCCCAGCATTTT. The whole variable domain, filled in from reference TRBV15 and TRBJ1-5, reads DAMVIQNPRYQVTQFGKPVTLSCSQTLNHNVMYWYQQKSSQAPKLLFHYYDKDFNNEADTPDNFQSRRPNTSFCFLDIRSPGLGDTAMYLCATSREFDQPQHFGDGTRLSIL.